The present entry profiles one T cell receptor (beta chain) with its context. Its target antigen remains unknown. It has no much larger one-base neighbor in the sample; base qualities were not kept. The data derive from a study of OX40 agonist ivuxolimab in advanced cancers. With regard to the full study: Ivuxolimab, which targeted the costimulatory receptor OX40 (CD134), was an agonistic, fully human IgG2 monoclonal antibody. Intravenous ivuxolimab was administered to patients every 2 weeks at six dose levels: 0.01, 0.1, 0.3, 1.5, 3 and 10 mg/kg. Of the approximately 50 dose-escalation patients, hepatocellular carcinoma was present in approximately 20, melanoma in approximately 15, renal cell carcinoma in 9 and head and neck cancer in 9. In the dose-escalation cohort, approximately 83% of patients were male, and the mean age was roughly 60 years with a range of roughly 23 to 79. Prior anti-PD-1, anti-PD-L1 or anti-CTLA-4 therapy was permitted, and about 40% of dose-escalation patients had received checkpoint inhibitors. Partial responses were achieved by three dose-escalation patients, of whom one had hepatocellular carcinoma and two had cutaneous melanoma. Peripheral TCRbeta sequencing was intended to test whether TCR sequence diversity was altered and clonal T-cell expansion was caused by ivuxolimab. The paper reports the monotherapy dose-escalation portion (N = 52 patients) of the phase I ivuxolimab trial.

Based on the germline V gene (reference sequence), the CDR1 and CDR2 sequences are LNHDA and SQIVND. Deletion took 0 bases off V and 0 bases off J, with a span of 2 bases between the germline ends. Taken from cysteine to phenylalanine, the CDR3 has 13 residues. The DNA shown is the 39-base CDR3, in frame from base 1. For sequencing of the TCRbeta CDR3 region, genomic DNA was extracted from the sorted cells. TCRbeta CDR3 regions were sequenced using the immunoSEQ Assay. In its TCRdb copy, this immuneACCESS table keeps in-frame sequences only and misses some clones. Where compared with another copy, unresolved V genes explain less than half of these, and the others have no known cause. The sample table lists about 59,000 clones, less than 85% of them with a count of one. The ten top clones hold around 0.47% of the sample. Broad study findings and their caveats: Antigen specificity was not determined for the clonally expanded peripheral T cells. In the 0.1-3.0 mg/kg groups, partial responders had among the lowest normalized peripheral clonal expansion, particularly in CD8+ T cells. At doses from 0.1 to 3.0 mg/kg, clonal expansion was seen in both CD4+ and CD8+ blood T cells between baseline and week 6. Low levels of normalized T-cell clonal expansion were also seen in some patients who did not respond. After ivuxolimab, CD8+ T cells had more expanded clones than CD4+ T cells on average.

Patients with a history of autoimmune disease or receiving systemic immunosuppression were excluded from the trial. Peripheral blood for TCR sequencing was collected from all dose cohorts at baseline, on cycle 4 day 1, and on cycle 7 day 1. Samples came from an open-label, multicenter, first-in-human phase I dose-escalation trial of ivuxolimab. The trial enrolled adults with locally advanced or metastatic head and neck squamous cell, hepatocellular, melanoma or renal cell carcinoma. Before TCR sequencing, CD4+ and CD8+ T cells were separately sorted from peripheral blood. Sequenced here: CD4+ or CD8+ T cells sorted from blood, sampled in a trial of the OX40 agonist ivuxolimab. This clonotype originated in an adult with an advanced solid tumor such as melanoma, head and neck, liver or kidney cancer. Rearrangement joined TRBV19 to TRBJ2-5; too little of a D gene remains to name it. The nucleotide sequence reads TGTGCCAGTAGTATAGACCACCAAGAGACCCAGTACTTC. It codes for CASSIDHQETQYF.